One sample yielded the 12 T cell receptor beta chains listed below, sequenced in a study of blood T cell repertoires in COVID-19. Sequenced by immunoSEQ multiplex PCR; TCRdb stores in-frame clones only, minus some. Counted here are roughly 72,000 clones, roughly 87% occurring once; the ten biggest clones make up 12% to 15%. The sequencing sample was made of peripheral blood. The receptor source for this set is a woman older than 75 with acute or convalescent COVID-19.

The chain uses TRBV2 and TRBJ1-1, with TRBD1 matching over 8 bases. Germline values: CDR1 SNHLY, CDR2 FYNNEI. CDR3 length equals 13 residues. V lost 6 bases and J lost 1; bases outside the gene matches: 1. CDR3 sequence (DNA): TGTGCCAGCAGGACAGGGGAGAACACTGAAGCTTTCTTT. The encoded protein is CASRTGENTEAFF.

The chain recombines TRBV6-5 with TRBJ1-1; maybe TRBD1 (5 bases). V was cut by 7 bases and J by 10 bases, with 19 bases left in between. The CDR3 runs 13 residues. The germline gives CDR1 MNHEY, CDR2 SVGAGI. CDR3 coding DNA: TGTGCCAGCAATTTACTTCAGGGAGGGCCAGCTTTCTTT. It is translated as CASNLLQGGPAFF.

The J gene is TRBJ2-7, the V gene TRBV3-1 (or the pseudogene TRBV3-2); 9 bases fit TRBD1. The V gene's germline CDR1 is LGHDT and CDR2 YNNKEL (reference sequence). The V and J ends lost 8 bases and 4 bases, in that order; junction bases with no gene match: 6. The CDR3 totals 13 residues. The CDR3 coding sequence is TGTGCCAGCGGGACAGGGATGGAGTACGAGCAGTACTTC. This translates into CASGTGMEYEQYF.

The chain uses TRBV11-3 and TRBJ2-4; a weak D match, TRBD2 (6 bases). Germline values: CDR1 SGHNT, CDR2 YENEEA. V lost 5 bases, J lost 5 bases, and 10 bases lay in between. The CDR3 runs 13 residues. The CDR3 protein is CASSPGTENIQYF. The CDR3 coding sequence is TGTGCCAGCAGCCCGGGGACTGAAAACATTCAGTACTTC.

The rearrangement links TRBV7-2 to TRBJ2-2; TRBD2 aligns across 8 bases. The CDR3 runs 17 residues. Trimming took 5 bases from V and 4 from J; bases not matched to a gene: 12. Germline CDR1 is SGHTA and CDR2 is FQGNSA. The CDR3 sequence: CASSPWGRSGTTGELFF. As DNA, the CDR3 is TGTGCCAGCAGCCCCTGGGGACGTAGCGGGACCACCGGGGAGCTGTTTTTT.

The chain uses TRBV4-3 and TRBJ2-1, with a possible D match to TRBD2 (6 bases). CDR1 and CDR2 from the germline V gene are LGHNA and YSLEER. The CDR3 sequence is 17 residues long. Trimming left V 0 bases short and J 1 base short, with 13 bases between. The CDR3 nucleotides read TGCGCCAGCAGCCAAGAAACCCCCCGGGGGTCCTACAATGAGCAGTTCTTC. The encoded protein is CASSQETPRGSYNEQFF.

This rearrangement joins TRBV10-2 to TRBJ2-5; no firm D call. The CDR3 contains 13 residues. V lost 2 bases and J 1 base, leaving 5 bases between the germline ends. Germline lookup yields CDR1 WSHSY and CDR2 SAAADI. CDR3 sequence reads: CASSEDTQETQYF. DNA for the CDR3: TGCGCCAGCAGTGAGGACACCCAAGAGACCCAGTACTTC.

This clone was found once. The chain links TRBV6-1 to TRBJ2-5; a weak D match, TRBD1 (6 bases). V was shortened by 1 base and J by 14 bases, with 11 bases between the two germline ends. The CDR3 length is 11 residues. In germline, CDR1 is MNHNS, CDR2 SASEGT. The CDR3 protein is CASSEGGGAYF. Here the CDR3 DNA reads TGTGCCAGCAGTGAAGGTGGGGGCGCCTACTTC.

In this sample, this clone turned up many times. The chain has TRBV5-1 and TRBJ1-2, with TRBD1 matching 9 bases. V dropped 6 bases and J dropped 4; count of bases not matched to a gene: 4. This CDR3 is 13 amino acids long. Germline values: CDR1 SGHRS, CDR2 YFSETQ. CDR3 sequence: CASTGTGLYGYTF. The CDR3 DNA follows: TGCGCCAGCACCGGGACAGGGCTCTATGGCTACACCTTC.

The DNA of the CDR3 is TGTGCCACCAGTACTGGGGGGGTAGAGACCCAGTACTTC. Its protein product is CATSTGGVETQYF. The chain has TRBV24-1 and TRBJ2-5; 7 bases map to TRBD2. The CDR3 runs 13 residues. With 6 bases clipped from V and 4 bases from J, the junction kept 4 bases outside the gene matches. Per germline, CDR1 KGHDR and CDR2 SFDVKD.

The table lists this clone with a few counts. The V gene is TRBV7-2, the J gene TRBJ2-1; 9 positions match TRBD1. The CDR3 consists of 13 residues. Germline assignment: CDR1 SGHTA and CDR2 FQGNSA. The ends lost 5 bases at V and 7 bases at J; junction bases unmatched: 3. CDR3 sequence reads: CASSRDRANEQFF. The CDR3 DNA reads TGTGCCAGCAGCCGGGACAGGGCGAATGAGCAGTTCTTC.

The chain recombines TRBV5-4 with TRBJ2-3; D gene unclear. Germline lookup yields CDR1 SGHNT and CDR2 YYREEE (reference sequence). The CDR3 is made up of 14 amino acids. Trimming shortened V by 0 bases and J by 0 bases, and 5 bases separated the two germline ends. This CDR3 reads CASSLDFSTDTQYF. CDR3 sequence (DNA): TGTGCCAGCAGCTTGGACTTTAGCACAGATACGCAGTATTTT.